Following are 30 T cell receptor beta chains from one sample sequenced in a study of regulatory T cells in long-lasting Graves disease (dated by TCRdb to the early 2020s). Taken with the paper, the label for time point translates to: newly diagnosed GD, antithyroid drugs for less than 3 months. For both TCR sequencing and RNA sequencing, RNA was extracted from PBMCs in TRIzol. The library was produced with multiplex PCR. Sequencing took place on an Illumina HiSeq 4000. TCR beta libraries were built with iRepertoire HTBI primers and Arm-PCR amplification of CDR3 regions. TCRdb passed the public sequencing reads through fastp at Q25 and MiXCR, retaining productive beta sequences. Rows merge per CDR3 protein into single entries with the most common DNA and genes. This sample lists about 380,000 distinct CDR3 sequences; less than 20% were detected once. Approximately 21% of the sample is in the top ten clones.

Source: peripheral blood mononuclear cells (PBMCs), taken at new diagnosis, from a patient treated with antithyroid drugs. Receptor source: a female donor with Graves disease.

This clonotype was recorded many times. This chain joins TRBV6-1 and TRBJ2-7; 8 nucleotides match TRBD2. CDR3 size: 13 residues. The V and J ends lost 5 bases and 3 bases, in that order; junction bases with no gene match: 3. CDR1 MNHNS and CDR2 SASEGT come from the germline V gene. CDR3 sequence reads: CASSRREGYEQYF. The CDR3 bases are TGTGCCAGCAGTCGACGGGAGGGCTACGAGCAGTACTTC.

This clonotype was counted a few times. V usage is TRBV29-1 and J usage is TRBJ2-1; 8 bases align to TRBD2. V lost 4 bases, J lost 3 bases, and 5 bases stayed unmatched. CDR3 size: 14 residues. Germline V gene sequence: CDR1 SQVTM, CDR2 ANQGSEA. The CDR3 DNA is TGCAGCGTTGGAACGGGAGGGAACTACAATGAGCAGTTCTTC. Encoded protein: CSVGTGGNYNEQFF.

There are many counts of this clonotype. This chain uses TRBV12-3 or TRBV12-4 with TRBJ1-2, with D hard to call. The CDR3 has 13 amino acids. The ends were cut back, 2 bases at V and 4 bases at J, with 8 bases in the middle. CDR3 sequence reads: CASSLRTLYGYTF. The CDR3 DNA sequence: TGTGCCAGCAGTTTAAGGACCCTCTATGGCTACACCTTC.

This clonotype has at least ten counts. The rearrangement links TRBV20-1 to TRBJ1-1, with a weak D call TRBD1 (6 bases). V gave up 0 bases and J gave up 4 bases, with 12 bases separating them. The CDR3 is made up of 14 amino acids. Germline V gene lookup returns CDR1 DFQATT and CDR2 SNEGSKA (reference sequence). In DNA form, the CDR3 reads TGCAGTGCTAGAGATGCACAGGGAGGCACTGAAGCTTTCTTT. This codes for CSARDAQGGTEAFF.

This clonotype was recorded at least ten times. The chain carries TRBV28 and TRBJ2-1; 9 bases are a match to TRBD1. The V segment lost 6 bases and the J segment 3 bases; nucleotides outside the gene matches: 3. The CDR3 covers 14 residues. CDR1 and CDR2 (germline): MDHEN, SYDVKM. This CDR3 is CASSGTGSYNEQFF. In nucleotides, the CDR3 is TGTGCCAGCAGCGGGACAGGGAGCTACAATGAGCAGTTCTTC. Full variable domain (remainder filled in from reference TRBV28 and TRBJ2-1): DVKVTQSSRYLVKRTGEKVFLECVQDMDHENMFWYRQDPGLGLRLIYFSYDVKMKEKGDIPEGYSVSREKKERFSLILESASTNQTSMYLCASSGTGSYNEQFFGPGTRLTVL.

Worth noting for this clonotype: One end of the junction fails to match germline, which may point to a read error. The chain combines TRBV20-1 with TRBJ2-3, with no clear D. The CDR3 runs to 14 residues. Germline CDR1 is DFQATT and CDR2 is SNEGSKA (reference sequence). The CDR3 loop reads CSASTVERSDAQYF. The CDR3, as DNA: TGCAGTGCTAGTACAGTTGAACGGTCAGATGCGCAGTATTTT.

The table lists this clonotype with a few counts. This CDR3 fails to terminate in the conserved phenylalanine or tryptophan, so it likely reflects a read error. This chain joins TRBV9 and TRBJ1-2; D unclear. Germline V gene data show CDR1 as SGDLS and CDR2 as YYNGEE. V lost 4 bases and J lost 4, with 14 bases in between. CDR3 length: 14 amino acids. The CDR3 sequence: CASSPPAEAYGYTL. The CDR3 coding sequence is TGTGCCAGCAGCCCCCCCGCGGAGGCCTATGGCTACACCCTC.

This clonotype was picked up many times. This chain links TRBV29-1 with TRBJ1-2; D gene uncertain. Trimming left V 8 bases short and J 2 bases short, with 12 bases between. This CDR3 comprises 12 residues. Germline CDR1 and CDR2: SQVTM and ANQGSEA. Here the CDR3 DNA reads TGCAGCCCCACGGACGGCAACTATGGCTACACCTTC. Its translation: CSPTDGNYGYTF.

This clonotype occurred many times. This sequence joins TRBV29-1 and TRBJ2-5, with D perhaps assigned TRBD1 or TRBD2 (5 bases each). CDR3 length equals 13 residues. Per the germline V gene, CDR1 is SQVTM and CDR2 is ANQGSEA. V lost 5 bases and J lost 1, with 11 bases in between. CDR3 sequence: CSVRWDAQETQYF. Here the CDR3 DNA reads TGCAGCGTTAGATGGGACGCCCAAGAGACCCAGTACTTC.

Many counts were recorded for this clonotype. For the CDR3, the DNA is TGTGCCAGCAGTTTCACAGGGTTCACAGATACGCAGTATTTT. Translation: CASSFTGFTDTQYF. This chain links TRBV6-2 or TRBV6-3 with TRBJ2-3, with a tentative D call TRBD1 (6 bases). Trimming took 4 bases from V and 2 from J, leaving 10 bases between them. Germline CDR1 and CDR2: MNHEY and SVGEGT. The CDR3 loop spans 14 amino acids.

The sample holds many counts of this clonotype. The chain joins TRBV7-2 to TRBJ1-6; D unclear. The CDR3 contains 16 residues. The V and J ends lost 2 bases and 4 bases respectively, with 12 bases between them. Germline loops: CDR1 SGHTA, CDR2 FQGNSA. CDR3 nucleotides: TGTGCCAGCAGCTTACGTCGGCGGACGTATAATTCACCCCTCCACTTT. The encoded protein is CASSLRRRTYNSPLHF.

A few counts support this clonotype. This chain connects TRBV18 to TRBJ2-3; possibly TRBD2 for D (5 bases). The CDR3 totals 16 residues. With 0 bases removed from V and 5 bases from J, the gap between germline ends came to 15 bases. Germline CDR1 is KGHSH and CDR2 is LQKENI. The DNA of the CDR3 is TGTGCCAGCTCACCACCCCGGAGAGGGATAGGAGATACGCAGTATTTT. Translating gives CASSPPRRGIGDTQYF.

This clonotype was found many times. This chain joins TRBV12-3 or TRBV12-4 and TRBJ1-1, with 8 bases matching TRBD1. V lost 5 bases, J lost 5 bases, and 16 bases stayed unmatched. This CDR3 has 17 amino acids. CDR3 sequence: CASSPQGRQGPRTEAFF. As DNA, the CDR3 is TGTGCCAGCAGTCCTCAAGGACGACAGGGGCCCCGGACTGAAGCTTTCTTT.

At least ten counts were recorded for this clonotype. V is TRBV6-5 and J is TRBJ2-2; no clear D gene. Trimming took 3 bases from V and 5 from J, leaving 10 bases between them. This CDR3 has 14 residues. Germline V gene data show CDR1 as MNHEY and CDR2 as SVGAGI. The CDR3 DNA reads TGTGCCAGCAGTTATCGGAAGGGAACCGGGGAGCTGTTTTTT. It yields the protein CASSYRKGTGELFF.

In this sample, this clonotype turned up many times. The V and J genes are TRBV6-5 and TRBJ1-6; no clear D. Germline CDR1 and CDR2: MNHEY and SVGAGI. With 2 bases removed from V and 0 bases from J, the gap between germline ends came to 17 bases. This CDR3 is built from 19 residues. CDR3 in amino acids: CASSYLGTTGHSYNSPLHF. The DNA for the CDR3 is TGTGCCAGCAGTTACCTGGGTACGACGGGCCACTCCTATAATTCACCCCTCCACTTT.

The V call is TRBV4-1, the J call TRBJ1-2; tentatively, D is TRBD1 (5 bases). V dropped 0 bases and J dropped 0 bases, with 14 bases sitting between them. The CDR3 spans 17 residues. CDR1 MGHRA and CDR2 YSYEKL come from the germline V gene. The CDR3 region has the DNA TGCGCCAGCAGCCAAGAGGAAGGGACGTGGACTAACTATGGCTACACCTTC. Translating it yields CASSQEEGTWTNYGYTF.

This clonotype was counted a few times. This chain links TRBV5-1 with TRBJ2-1; no reliable D call. There are 13 residues in the CDR3. Germline V gene lookup returns CDR1 SGHRS and CDR2 YFSETQ. V gave up 3 bases and J gave up 8 bases, with 12 bases separating them. The CDR3 here is CASSWAARDEQFF. The CDR3 DNA sequence: TGCGCCAGCAGCTGGGCCGCTAGAGATGAGCAGTTCTTC.

In its sample, this clonotype was seen many times. The chain couples TRBV27 to TRBJ2-7, with 11 bases identical to TRBD2. The junction had 5 bases not matched to a gene; V was cut back by 7 bases and J by 6 bases. The CDR3 sequence is 13 residues long. Per the germline V gene, CDR1 is MNHEY and CDR2 is SMNVEV (reference sequence). CDR3 in amino acids: CASTLTSGSEQYF. CDR3 DNA sequence: TGTGCCAGCACTCTAACTAGCGGGAGCGAGCAGTACTTC.

In the case of this clonotype: This may arise from a read error, as a much more abundant clone is one base away. The gene calls are TRBV7-2 and TRBJ2-7; D may correspond to TRBD1 or TRBD2 (5 bases each). Germline CDR1 is SGHTA and CDR2 is FQGNSA. This CDR3 has 14 amino acids. CDR3 bases: TGTGCCTGCAGCAAAAAGGGGAGTCTAAACGAGCAGTACTTC. It encodes CACSKKGSLNEQYF.

V and J are TRBV11-3 and TRBJ2-1; 14 nucleotides align to TRBD2. Germline V lookup: CDR1 SGHNT, CDR2 YENEEA. V trimming: 1 base; J trimming: 9 bases; junction bases outside the gene matches: 2. The CDR3 length is 15 residues. The CDR3 nucleotides read TGTGCCAGCAGCTTAGGAGGGACTAGCGGGGGTGAGCAGTTCTTC. Encoded protein: CASSLGGTSGGEQFF. The variable domain in full, with the rest retrieved from reference TRBV11-3 and TRBJ2-1, is EAGVVQSPRYKIIEKKQPVAFWCNPISGHNTLYWYLQNLGQGPELLIRYENEEAVDDSQLPKDRFSAERLKGVDSTLKIQPAELGDSAVYLCASSLGGTSGGEQFFGPGTRLTVL.

This clonotype was recorded many times. This chain links TRBV12-3 or TRBV12-4 with TRBJ1-4; a weak D match, TRBD1 (5 bases). The CDR3 extends over 15 amino acids. V lost 2 bases, J lost 5 bases, and 12 bases lay in between. This chain's CDR3 is CASSLPDRVNEKLFF. In DNA, the CDR3 is TGTGCCAGCAGTTTACCTGACAGAGTGAATGAAAAACTGTTTTTT.

The table lists this clonotype with many counts. This sequence joins TRBV20-1 and TRBJ2-2; tentatively, D is TRBD2 (5 bases). The V gene's germline CDR1 is DFQATT and CDR2 SNEGSKA (reference sequence). This CDR3 has 15 amino acids. V gave up 5 bases and J gave up 1 base, with 14 bases separating them. CDR3 region: CSAPLGSVNTGELFF. CDR3 nucleotide sequence: TGCAGTGCTCCTCTGGGTAGCGTGAACACCGGGGAGCTGTTTTTT.

This clonotype was seen only a few times. The J gene is TRBJ2-1, the V gene TRBV12-3 or TRBV12-4; TRBD1 might be the D (5 bases). V lost 2 bases, J lost 8 bases, and 25 bases lay in between. The CDR3 has 18 amino acids. The CDR3 region is CASSLIDRTSTFYHEQFF. CDR3 nucleotides: TGTGCCAGCAGTTTAATAGACAGAACCTCCACGTTTTACCATGAGCAGTTCTTC.

At least ten counts were recorded for this clonotype. The chain recombines TRBV19 with TRBJ1-5; D is uncertain. Germline lookup yields CDR1 LNHDA and CDR2 SQIVND (reference sequence). This CDR3 is built from 13 residues. V was cut by 9 bases and J by 1 base, with 10 bases left in between. In nucleotides, the CDR3 is TGTGCCAGCAGTCCTAACAGCAATCAGCCCCAGCATTTT. It codes for CASSPNSNQPQHF. The entire variable domain, with the rest obtained from reference TRBV19 and TRBJ1-5, is as follows: DGGITQSPKYLFRKEGQNVTLSCEQNLNHDAMYWYRQDPGQGLRLIYYSQIVNDFQKGDIAEGYSVSREKKESFPLTVTSAQKNPTAFYLCASSPNSNQPQHFGDGTRLSIL.

This clonotype has only a few counts. This chain joins TRBV29-1 and TRBJ1-1; D is uncertain. The germline V gene has CDR1 SQVTM and CDR2 ANQGSEA. The CDR3 consists of 13 residues. The V and J ends lost 0 bases and 7 bases respectively, with 12 bases between them. CDR3 sequence: CSVEDRSSYEAFF. The CDR3 coding sequence is TGCAGCGTTGAAGATCGGTCCAGCTATGAAGCTTTCTTT.

The chain combines TRBV3-1 with TRBJ1-3, with 7 bases identical to TRBD1. The ends lost 2 bases at V and 1 base at J; junction bases unmatched: 5. This CDR3 is 16 amino acids long. CDR1 LGHDT and CDR2 YNNKEL come from the germline V gene (reference sequence). CDR3 region: CASSQFRGISGNTIYF. Written as DNA, the CDR3 is TGTGCCAGCAGCCAATTCAGGGGGATATCTGGAAACACCATATATTTT.

This clonotype occurred many times. The chain uses TRBV12-3 or TRBV12-4 and TRBJ2-1; TRBD2 matches at 9 bases. V gave up 4 bases and J gave up 2 bases; unmatched junction bases: 12. The CDR3 totals 18 residues. CDR3 amino acids: CASSSGASGAFPYNEQFF. For the CDR3, the DNA is TGTGCCAGCAGTTCCGGGGCTAGCGGGGCCTTCCCCTACAATGAGCAGTTCTTC.

This chain uses TRBV4-3 with TRBJ2-7; possible D gene TRBD1, 6 bases. The length of the CDR3 is 16 residues. Per germline, CDR1 LGHNA and CDR2 YSLEER. Trimming removed 4 bases from V and 0 bases from J, with 16 bases in between. As DNA, the CDR3 is TGCGCCAGCAGCCTTCCCGGGACACGGAACTCCTACGAGCAGTACTTC. It encodes CASSLPGTRNSYEQYF.

The V gene is TRBV10-3, the J gene TRBJ2-5; no definite D call. The CDR3 sequence is 15 residues long. Trimming pared 4 bases from V and 4 bases from J, leaving 16 bases between. The V gene's germline CDR1 is ENHRY and CDR2 SYGVKD. The CDR3 loop reads CAISATGRVAETQYF. In nucleotides, the CDR3 is TGTGCCATCAGTGCGACCGGACGGGTGGCAGAGACCCAGTACTTC.

This clonotype was found a few times. A much bigger clone sits one base away, suggesting this may be a read error. In nucleotides, the CDR3 is TGTTCCAGCAGTGTACCGGGACAGGGGGCCGGTGGCTACACCTTC. Its translation: CSSSVPGQGAGGYTF. The chain recombines TRBV6-1 with TRBJ1-2; the match to TRBD1 covers 12 bases. In germline, CDR1 is MNHNS, CDR2 SASEGT. There are 15 residues in the CDR3.